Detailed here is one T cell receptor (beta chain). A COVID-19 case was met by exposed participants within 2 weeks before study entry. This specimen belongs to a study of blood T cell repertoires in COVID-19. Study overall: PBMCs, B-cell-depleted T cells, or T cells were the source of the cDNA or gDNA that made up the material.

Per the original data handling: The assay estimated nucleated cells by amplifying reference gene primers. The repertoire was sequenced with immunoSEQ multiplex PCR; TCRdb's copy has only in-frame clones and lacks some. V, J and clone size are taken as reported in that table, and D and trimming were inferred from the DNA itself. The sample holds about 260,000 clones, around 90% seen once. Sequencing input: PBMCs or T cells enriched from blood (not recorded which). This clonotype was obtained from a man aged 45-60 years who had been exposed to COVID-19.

CDR3 loop: CASSSLGGKGTQYF. The DNA for the CDR3 is TGCGCCAGCAGTTCCCTAGGGGGAAAGGGGACCCAGTACTTC. V usage is TRBV4-1 and J usage is TRBJ2-5; TRBD1 is a possible D gene (6 bases). CDR3 length equals 14 residues. The germline V and J ends were trimmed by 6 bases and 7 bases, with 18 bases remaining between them. Germline V CDR1 and CDR2: MGHRA, YSYEKL.